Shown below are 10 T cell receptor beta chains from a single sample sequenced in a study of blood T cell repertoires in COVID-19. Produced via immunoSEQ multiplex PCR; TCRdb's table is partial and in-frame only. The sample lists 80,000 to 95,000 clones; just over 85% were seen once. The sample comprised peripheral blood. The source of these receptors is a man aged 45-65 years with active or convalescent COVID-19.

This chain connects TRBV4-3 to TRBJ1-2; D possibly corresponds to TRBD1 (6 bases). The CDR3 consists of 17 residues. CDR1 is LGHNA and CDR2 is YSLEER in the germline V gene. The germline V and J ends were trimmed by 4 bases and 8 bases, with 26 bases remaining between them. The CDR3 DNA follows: TGCGCCAGCAGCCCCAGCCCAAAAAGGGACATCAGTGGGGGCTACACCTTC. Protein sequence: CASSPSPKRDISGGYTF.

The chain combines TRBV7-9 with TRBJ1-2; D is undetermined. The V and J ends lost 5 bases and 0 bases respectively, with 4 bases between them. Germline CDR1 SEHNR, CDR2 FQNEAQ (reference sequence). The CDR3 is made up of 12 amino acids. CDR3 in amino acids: CASSAANYGYTF. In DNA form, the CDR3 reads TGTGCCAGCAGCGCAGCTAACTATGGCTACACCTTC.

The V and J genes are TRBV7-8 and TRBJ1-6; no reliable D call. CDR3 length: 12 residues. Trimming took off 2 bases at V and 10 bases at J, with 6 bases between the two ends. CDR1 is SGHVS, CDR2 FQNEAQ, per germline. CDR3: CASSLRVSPLHF. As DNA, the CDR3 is TGTGCCAGCAGCTTACGGGTCTCACCCCTCCACTTT.

CDR3 amino acids: CASTGGTYNEQFF. The CDR3 DNA reads as TGTGCCAGCACCGGAGGTACCTACAATGAGCAGTTCTTC. The V and J genes are TRBV6-5 and TRBJ2-1; a weak D match, TRBD2 (5 bases). Per the germline V gene, CDR1 is MNHEY and CDR2 is SVGAGI. This CDR3 has 13 residues. Between the trimmed V and J ends, which lost 7 bases and 2 bases, there was a span of 9 bases.

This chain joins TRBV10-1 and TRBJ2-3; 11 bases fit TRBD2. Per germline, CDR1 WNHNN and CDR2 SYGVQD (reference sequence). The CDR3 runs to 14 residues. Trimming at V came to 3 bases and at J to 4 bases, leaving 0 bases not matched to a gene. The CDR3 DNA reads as TGCGCCAGCAGTGAACTAGCGGGGGCAGATACGCAGTATTTT. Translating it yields CASSELAGADTQYF.

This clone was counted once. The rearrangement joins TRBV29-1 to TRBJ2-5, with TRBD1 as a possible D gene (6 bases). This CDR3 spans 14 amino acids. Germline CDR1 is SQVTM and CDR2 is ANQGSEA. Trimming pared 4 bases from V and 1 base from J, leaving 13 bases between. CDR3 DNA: TGCAGCGTTGGCCGGACAGTAAGCCAAGAGACCCAGTACTTC. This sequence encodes CSVGRTVSQETQYF.

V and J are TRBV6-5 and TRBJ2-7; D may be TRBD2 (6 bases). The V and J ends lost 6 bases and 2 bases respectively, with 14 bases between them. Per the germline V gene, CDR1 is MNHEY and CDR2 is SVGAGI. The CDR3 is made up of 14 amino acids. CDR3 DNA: TGTGCCAGCAGAATCGGGAGTACCCCCTACGAGCAGTACTTC. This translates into CASRIGSTPYEQYF.

In DNA form, the CDR3 reads TGTGCCAGCAGCCACAAGACTAGCGGGGGGGCACAAGATACGCAGTATTTT. Its protein product is CASSHKTSGGAQDTQYF. The gene calls are TRBV4-2 and TRBJ2-3; TRBD2 matches 14 bases. Germline V CDR1 and CDR2: LGHNA, YNFKEQ. The CDR3 is made up of 17 amino acids. Trimming took 3 bases from V and 5 from J; bases not matched to a gene: 7.

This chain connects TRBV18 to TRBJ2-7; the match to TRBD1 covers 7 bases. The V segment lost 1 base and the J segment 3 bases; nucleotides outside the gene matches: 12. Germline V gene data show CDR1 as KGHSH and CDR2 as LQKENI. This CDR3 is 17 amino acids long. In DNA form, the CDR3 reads TGTGCCAGCTCACCACGTTATAAACCGGACAGGTTCTACGAGCAGTACTTC. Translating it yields CASSPRYKPDRFYEQYF.

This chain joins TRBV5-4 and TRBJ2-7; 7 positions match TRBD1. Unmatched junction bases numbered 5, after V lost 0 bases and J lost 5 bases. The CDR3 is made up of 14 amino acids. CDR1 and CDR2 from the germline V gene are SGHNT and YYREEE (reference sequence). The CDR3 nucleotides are TGTGCCAGCAGCTTGGGGACAGGCGTCGACGAGCAGTACTTC. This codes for CASSLGTGVDEQYF.